These 18 T cell receptor beta chains share one sample of origin, sequenced in a study of beta chain features in type 1 diabetes. Reverse transcription of all isolated RNA meant that expressed TCRB transcripts were sequenced. Clones were read by immunoSEQ multiplex PCR, and TCRdb kept only the in-frame ones, dropping some. The data hold over 500,000 clones, with roughly a sixth observed a single time. The sample consisted of naive CD4+ T cells from blood. These receptors were obtained from a man between 18 and 35 years old in good health.

The V call is TRBV5-4, the J call TRBJ2-1, with 9 bases matching TRBD2. From germline, CDR1 is SGHNT and CDR2 YYREEE (reference sequence). V shed 4 bases and J 4 bases; nucleotides not matched to a gene: 6. This CDR3 has 15 amino acids. CDR3 protein: CASSSIAGEYNEQFF. CDR3 sequence (DNA): TGTGCCAGCAGCAGTATAGCGGGGGAGTACAATGAGCAGTTCTTC.

The gene calls are TRBV10-3 and TRBJ1-1; 8 nucleotides agree with TRBD1. The germline V gene has CDR1 ENHRY and CDR2 SYGVKD. The CDR3 is made up of 15 amino acids. The trim removed 5 bases at V and 6 bases at J, leaving 11 bases unmatched. Here the CDR3 reads CAISRTGTDISEAFF. CDR3 bases: TGTGCCATCAGTAGGACAGGGACGGATATATCTGAAGCTTTCTTT.

The gene calls are TRBV9 and TRBJ2-3; no reliable D call. The V end lost 4 bases, the J end lost 0 bases, and 9 bases lay between the germline ends. CDR3 size: 14 residues. Per the germline V gene, CDR1 is SGDLS and CDR2 is YYNGEE. The CDR3 protein is CASSLRSSTDTQYF. The DNA of the CDR3 is TGTGCCAGCAGCCTTAGATCTAGCACAGATACGCAGTATTTT.

V usage is TRBV18 and J usage is TRBJ2-2; D not certain. CDR1 and CDR2 (germline): KGHSH, LQKENI. The V and J ends lost 2 bases and 6 bases respectively, with 7 bases between them. The CDR3 runs 13 residues. The CDR3 loop is CASSPSRAGELFF. In DNA, the CDR3 is TGTGCCAGCTCACCATCGAGAGCCGGGGAGCTGTTTTTT. Full variable domain (outside the CDR3, taken from reference TRBV18 and TRBJ2-2): NAGVMQNPRHLVRRRGQEARLRCSPMKGHSHVYWYRQLPEEGLKFMVYLQKENIIDESGMPKERFSAEFPKEGPSILRIQQVVRGDSAAYFCASSPSRAGELFFGEGSRLTVL.

This chain connects TRBV5-4 to TRBJ2-7; D not resolved. Trimming shortened V by 4 bases and J by 6 bases, and 11 bases separated the two germline ends. Germline V gene sequence: CDR1 SGHNT, CDR2 YYREEE (reference sequence). CDR3 length equals 12 residues. The CDR3 DNA follows: TGTGCCAGCAGCCCTACGACTGGCGAGCAGTACTTC. Translating gives CASSPTTGEQYF. The variable domain in full, completed from reference TRBV5-4 and TRBJ2-7, reads ETGVTQSPTHLIKTRGQQVTLRCSSQSGHNTVSWYQQALGQGPQFIFQYYREEENGRGNFPPRFSGLQFPNYSSELNVNALELDDSALYLCASSPTTGEQYFGPGTRLTVT.

This clone was counted at least ten times. This sequence joins TRBV7-9 and TRBJ2-4, with 10 bases fitting TRBD1. V lost 5 bases, J lost 6 bases, and 4 bases stayed unmatched. Germline-derived CDR1 and CDR2 are SEHNR and FQNEAQ (reference sequence). This CDR3 is 14 amino acids long. This CDR3 reads CASSGRDRGNIQYF. The CDR3 region has the DNA TGTGCCAGCAGCGGCCGGGACAGGGGAAACATTCAGTACTTC.

The CDR3 sequence: CASIEAQAYNSPLHF. In DNA, the CDR3 is TGTGCCAGCATCGAAGCACAGGCCTATAATTCACCCCTCCACTTT. This chain links TRBV2 with TRBJ1-6, with D perhaps TRBD1 (5 bases). With 7 bases removed from V and 2 bases from J, the gap between germline ends came to 12 bases. The CDR3 covers 15 residues. CDR1 and CDR2 (germline): SNHLY, FYNNEI.

This chain connects TRBV5-1 to TRBJ1-1; D is possibly TRBD1 (6 bases). The CDR3 has 15 residues. Trimming stripped 5 bases from V and 4 bases from J, with 18 bases between. The germline CDR1 and CDR2 sequences are SGHRS and YFSETQ. CDR3 sequence (DNA): TGCGCCAGCAGTAAGACGGGACAATACGGCACTGAAGCTTTCTTT. This encodes CASSKTGQYGTEAFF.

A few counts support this clone. This rearrangement joins TRBV18 to TRBJ1-2, with TRBD1 matching 8 bases. The CDR3 runs to 14 residues. CDR1 and CDR2 from the germline V gene are KGHSH and LQKENI. The ends lost 3 bases at V and 7 bases at J; junction bases unmatched: 7. The CDR3 loop reads CASSPDRAGGGYTF. The CDR3 coding sequence is TGTGCCAGCTCACCGGACAGGGCCGGTGGTGGCTACACCTTC.

CDR3 coding DNA: TGTGCCAGCAGCTTCTATGCGACAGCGGGTACCTTC. Its translation: CASSFYATAGTF. This chain joins TRBV7-9 and TRBJ1-2; possible D gene TRBD1, 5 bases. V dropped 3 bases and J dropped 14 bases, with 16 bases sitting between them. Looked up from germline, CDR1 is SEHNR and CDR2 is FQNEAQ (reference sequence). The length of the CDR3 is 12 residues.

The V gene is TRBV6-6, the J gene TRBJ2-6; no firm D call. Germline-derived CDR1 and CDR2 are MNHNY and SVGAGI (reference sequence). V shed 0 bases and J shed 5 bases, with 8 bases lying between them. This CDR3 region has 15 residues. CDR3 protein: CASSYSHGWANVLTF. For the CDR3, the DNA is TGTGCCAGCAGTTACTCTCATGGGTGGGCCAACGTCCTGACTTTC.

The chain links TRBV6-5 to TRBJ2-6; no clear D. Germline lookup yields CDR1 MNHEY and CDR2 SVGAGI. Trimming shortened V by 6 bases and J by 3 bases, and 12 bases separated the two germline ends. CDR3 length: 15 residues. The CDR3 loop reads CASRNLGLGANVLTF. The CDR3 DNA is TGTGCCAGCAGAAACCTAGGGCTTGGGGCCAACGTCCTGACTTTC.

This clone was seen a few times. Other DNA sequences in this sample translate to the same CDR3. The V and J genes are TRBV4-1 and TRBJ2-7; 8 nucleotides agree with TRBD1. The CDR3 extends over 16 amino acids. Trimming took 0 bases from V and 0 from J; bases not matched to a gene: 4. Germline loops: CDR1 MGHRA, CDR2 YSYEKL. For the CDR3, the DNA is TGCGCCAGCAGCCAAGAAGGAACAGGGGGCTCCTACGAGCAGTACTTC. Translating gives CASSQEGTGGSYEQYF.

The V call is TRBV6-5, the J call TRBJ1-5; perhaps TRBD1 as D (6 bases). Germline CDR1 MNHEY, CDR2 SVGAGI. V was shortened by 7 bases and J by 3 bases, with 13 bases between the two germline ends. This CDR3 spans 14 amino acids. CDR3: CASTQGQTNQPQHF. The DNA for the CDR3 is TGTGCCAGCACCCAGGGGCAGACCAATCAGCCCCAGCATTTT.

The rearrangement links TRBV7-9 to TRBJ1-5, with a weak D call TRBD1 (6 bases). V shed 5 bases and J shed 7 bases, with 12 bases lying between them. Per the germline V gene, CDR1 is SEHNR and CDR2 is FQNEAQ (reference sequence). The CDR3 runs 13 residues. This CDR3 reads CASSQQGNQPQHF. The CDR3 nucleotides are TGTGCCAGCAGCCAACAGGGTAACCAGCCCCAGCATTTT. Drawing the rest from reference TRBV7-9 and TRBJ1-5, the complete variable domain is DTGVSQNPRHKITKRGQNVTFRCDPISEHNRLYWYRQTLGQGPEFLTYFQNEAQLEKSRLLSDRFSAERPKGSFSTLEIQRTEQGDSAMYLCASSQQGNQPQHFGDGTRLSIL.

This chain uses TRBV30 with TRBJ1-2, with 8 bases identical to TRBD1. V shed 7 bases, J shed 6 bases, and the junction held 19 bases outside the gene matches. Germline CDR1 GTSNPN, CDR2 SVGIG (reference sequence). This CDR3 is built from 16 residues. This CDR3 reads CASSSHTGGPEHGYTF. As DNA, the CDR3 is TGTGCCTCTTCCAGTCACACAGGGGGACCCGAGCATGGCTACACCTTC.

This clone turned up a few times. The rearrangement links TRBV4-2 to TRBJ1-5; no definite D call. Looked up from germline, CDR1 is LGHNA and CDR2 is YNFKEQ. The CDR3 loop spans 15 amino acids. Between the trimmed V and J ends, which lost 0 bases and 2 bases, there was a span of 8 bases. In DNA form, the CDR3 reads TGTGCCAGCAGCCAAGAAGCCGAAGGCAATCAGCCCCAGCATTTT. It yields the protein CASSQEAEGNQPQHF.

The chain joins TRBV4-3 to TRBJ2-5; a weak D match, TRBD2 (5 bases). V was trimmed by 0 bases and J by 5 bases, leaving 16 bases between them. The CDR3 runs 16 residues. Looked up from germline, CDR1 is LGHNA and CDR2 is YSLEER. Written as DNA, the CDR3 is TGCGCCAGCAGCCAAGATTTTTCCGGGGTGTTGGAGACCCAGTACTTC. Protein product: CASSQDFSGVLETQYF.